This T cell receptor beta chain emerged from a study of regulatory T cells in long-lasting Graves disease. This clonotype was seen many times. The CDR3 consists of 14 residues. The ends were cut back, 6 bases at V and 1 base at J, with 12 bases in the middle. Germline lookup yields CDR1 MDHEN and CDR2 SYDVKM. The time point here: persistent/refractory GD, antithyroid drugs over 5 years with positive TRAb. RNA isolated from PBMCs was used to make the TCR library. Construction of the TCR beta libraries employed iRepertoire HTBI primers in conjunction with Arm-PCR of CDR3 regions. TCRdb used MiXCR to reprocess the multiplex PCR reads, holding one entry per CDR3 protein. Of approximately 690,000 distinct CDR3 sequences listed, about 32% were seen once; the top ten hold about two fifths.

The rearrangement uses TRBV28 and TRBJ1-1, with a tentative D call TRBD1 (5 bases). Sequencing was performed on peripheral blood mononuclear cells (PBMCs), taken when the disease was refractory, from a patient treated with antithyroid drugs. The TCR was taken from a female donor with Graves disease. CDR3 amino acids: CASSEQTANTEAFF. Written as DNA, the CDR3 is TGTGCCAGCAGCGAACAGACAGCGAACACTGAAGCTTTCTTT.